This T cell receptor (beta chain) was obtained from a study of blood T cell repertoires in COVID-19. In the study overall: PBMCs, B-cell-depleted T cells, or T cells provided the cDNA or gDNA that made up the material.

Under the authors' procedure: Reference gene primer amplification gave estimated nucleated cell counts. Generated by immunoSEQ multiplex PCR, the TCRdb table keeps only in-frame clones and is missing some. V and J calls plus clone size are reproduced from that table; the DNA served to infer D and trimming. The profile shows some 150,000 clones, less than 90% of them singletons. All enrollees were about 18 to 90 years old and from 20 to 30 US areas. CDR1 and CDR2 from the germline V gene are SGHAT and FQNNGV. V dropped 0 bases and J dropped 2 bases, with 8 bases sitting between them. This CDR3 spans 15 amino acids.

The V gene is TRBV11-2, the J gene TRBJ1-3; a possible D gene is TRBD1 (5 bases). The source material was PBMCs or T cells enriched from blood (not recorded which). The sequence was obtained from a woman aged 50 to 65 who had been exposed to COVID-19. The CDR3 coding sequence is TGTGCCAGCAGCTTAGAGGCCAGGGCTGGAAACACCATATATTTT. Protein product: CASSLEARAGNTIYF. Complete variable domain (other parts from reference TRBV11-2 and TRBJ1-3): EAGVAQSPRYKIIEKRQSVAFWCNPISGHATLYWYQQILGQGPKLLIQFQNNGVVDDSQLPKDRFSAERLKGVDSTLKIQPAKLEDSAVYLCASSLEARAGNTIYFGEGSWLTVV.